This entry describes one T cell receptor (beta chain). The germline CDR1 and CDR2 sequences are MNHEY and SVGAGI. The CDR3 totals 13 residues. The V end was cut by 5 bases, the J end by 5 bases, with 12 bases between. The data derive from a study of cytomegalovirus exposure and HLA in healthy donors. The PCR made use of 60 Vbeta and 13 Jbeta primers. Some clones are missing from TCRdb's copy, which holds only in-frame ones; the method was immunoSEQ multiplex PCR. The sample includes more than 110,000 clones, about 74% of them seen just once. V gene TRBV6-5 combines with J gene TRBJ1-2; TRBD1 might be the D (5 bases). The sequenced sample was PBMCs. This receptor was identified in a woman in her forties or fifties in good health and CMV-seronegative. The CDR3 sequence: CASSAGVGYGYTF. DNA for the CDR3: TGTGCCAGCAGTGCGGGGGTAGGGTATGGCTACACCTTC.